The clone carrying this T cell receptor (beta chain) occurred a few times. Its specificity is not known. The sample belongs to a study of T cell repertoires and HLA-DP antigens. Study overall: Donors were two male and one female, aged 18-to-29 to 60-to-69. Study results and limitations: Previously undetected clones averaged about 33% and 55% against the two alleles respectively.

Germline V gene sequence: CDR1 LNHDA, CDR2 SQIVND (reference sequence). With 7 bases clipped from V and 1 base from J, the junction kept 9 bases outside the gene matches. CDR3 length equals 15 residues. For pre-culture CD4+ samples, the target was 200,000 or so T cell genomes. Profiled with immunoSEQ multiplex PCR; TCRdb holds only in-frame clones, not every one. The sample holds 75,000 to 90,000 clones; approximately 86% are singletons and the top ten take 1.7%. The chain links TRBV19 to TRBJ1-1; TRBD1 matches 7 bases. The TCR comes from a man aged 50-60 years in good health and CMV-seronegative. The source material was CD4+ T cells from PBMCs. This CDR3 reads CASNRQGRGNTEAFF. CDR3 bases: TGTGCCAGTAATAGACAGGGAAGGGGGAACACTGAAGCTTTCTTT.